Below are 25 T cell receptor beta chains sequenced from a single sample in a study of T cells in Graves' hyperthyroidism and ophthalmopathy. The investigators amplified TCR beta CDR3 regions from RNA transcripts. The HTBI set primed first-round TCR CDR3 RT-PCR. Using its own MiXCR run on the multiplex PCR reads, TCRdb lists one record per CDR3 protein. Of hundreds of thousands of distinct CDR3 sequences in the sample, nearly 45% were seen once. Sequencing was performed on peripheral blood or thyroid tissue (not recorded which). The receptors come from an adult man with Graves' disease, either hyperthyroidism or ophthalmopathy (not recorded which).

Only a few counts were recorded for this clonotype. The CDR3: CASSRTDPPYGYTF. In DNA form, the CDR3 reads TGTGCCAGCAGTAGGACAGACCCGCCTTATGGCTACACCTTC. The J gene is TRBJ1-2, the V gene TRBV2, with D perhaps matching TRBD1 (6 bases). Trimming took off 5 bases at V and 5 bases at J, with 15 bases between the two ends. Germline-derived CDR1 and CDR2 are SNHLY and FYNNEI. The CDR3 runs 14 residues.

V gene TRBV20-1 combines with J gene TRBJ1-2; D gene uncertain. The V gene's germline CDR1 is DFQATT and CDR2 SNEGSKA (reference sequence). This CDR3 is 14 amino acids long. V shed 7 bases and J shed 0 bases, with 15 bases lying between them. The chain's CDR3 is CSVRAVDANYGYTF. The DNA of the CDR3 is TGCAGTGTCAGAGCGGTAGATGCTAACTATGGCTACACCTTC.

The chain combines TRBV7-6 with TRBJ2-5, with TRBD1 as a possible D gene (6 bases). This CDR3 has 16 residues. V dropped 8 bases and J dropped 1 base, with 20 bases sitting between them. Germline V gene sequence: CDR1 SGHVS, CDR2 FNYEAQ. The DNA of the CDR3 is TGTGCCAGCTCACAAACTCCCGGGACACTCCAAGAGACCCAGTACTTC. Encoded protein: CASSQTPGTLQETQYF.

The genes are TRBV19 and TRBJ2-7, with 7 bases identical to TRBD1. Trimming removed 5 bases from V and 2 bases from J; junction bases left unmatched: 9. The germline V gene encodes CDR1 LNHDA and CDR2 SQIVND (reference sequence). CDR3 size: 15 residues. The CDR3 nucleotides are TGTGCCAGTAGTCCCCGGACAGGAAACCCCTACGAGCAGTACTTC. It specifies CASSPRTGNPYEQYF.

This clonotype was counted at least ten times. The rearrangement links TRBV6-5 to TRBJ1-1; no firm D call. Germline V gene lookup returns CDR1 MNHEY and CDR2 SVGAGI. Trimming removed 7 bases at V and 1 base at J, with 7 bases between. This CDR3 is 12 amino acids long. CDR3 residues: CASKTRNTEAFF. As DNA, the CDR3 is TGTGCCAGCAAAACCAGGAACACTGAAGCTTTCTTT.

Comment on this clonotype: With a much larger clone just one base away, this may be a read error. The rearrangement links TRBV24-1 to TRBJ2-5; D is undetermined. V lost 4 bases, J lost 4 bases, and 3 bases lay in between. CDR3 length: 11 residues. From germline, CDR1 is KGHDR and CDR2 SFDVKD. The CDR3 region is CATSDRETQYF. The CDR3 coding sequence is TGTGCCACCAGTGACAGAGAGACCCAGTACTTC.

A few counts support this clonotype. The chain combines TRBV20-1 with TRBJ2-6; perhaps D is TRBD1 or TRBD2 (5 bases each). The CDR3 is made up of 14 amino acids. The V and J ends lost 6 bases and 0 bases respectively, with 9 bases between them. CDR1 is DFQATT and CDR2 is SNEGSKA in the germline V gene (reference sequence). The CDR3 loop is CSAEDTSGANVLTF. CDR3 coding DNA: TGCAGTGCGGAGGACACCTCTGGGGCCAACGTCCTGACTTTC.

This clonotype was detected many times. This chain joins TRBV7-9 and TRBJ1-1; 8 nucleotides agree with TRBD1. Looked up from germline, CDR1 is SEHNR and CDR2 is FQNEAQ (reference sequence). V was pared by 4 bases and J by 4 bases, with 5 bases of the junction left unmatched. The CDR3 runs to 14 residues. The CDR3 reads CASSSAGGVTEAFF. In DNA, the CDR3 is TGTGCCAGCAGCTCGGCAGGGGGCGTCACTGAAGCTTTCTTT.

This clonotype was seen a handful of times. This chain joins TRBV7-9 and TRBJ1-1; no definite D call. Trimming took off 3 bases at V and 6 bases at J, with 8 bases between the two ends. This CDR3 comprises 12 residues. The germline V gene encodes CDR1 SEHNR and CDR2 FQNEAQ (reference sequence). The DNA of the CDR3 is TGTGCCAGCAGCTTCCCCGGCTCTGAAGCTTTCTTT. Its protein product is CASSFPGSEAFF.

This clonotype was observed a single time. One base away lies a much larger clone, so this may be a sequencing read error. The chain links TRBV20-1 to TRBJ1-2; D is undetermined. The V and J ends lost 5 bases and 3 bases respectively, with 13 bases between them. The V gene's germline CDR1 is DFQATT and CDR2 SNEGSKA (reference sequence). CDR3 length: 13 residues. The CDR3 protein is CSAGVVDDYGYTF. CDR3 DNA sequence: TGCAGTGCTGGAGTAGTGGACGACTATGGCTACACCTTC.

This clonotype came up many times. V and J are TRBV2 and TRBJ1-3, with D unresolved. CDR3 length: 13 amino acids. The V gene lost 3 bases and the J gene lost 2 bases, with 5 bases spanning the gap. Germline values: CDR1 SNHLY, CDR2 FYNNEI. CDR3 region: CASSDQAGNTIYF. CDR3 nucleotides: TGTGCCAGCAGTGACCAGGCTGGAAACACCATATATTTT. Using reference TRBV2 and TRBJ1-3 for the parts outside the CDR3, the full variable domain is EPEVTQTPSHQVTQMGQEVILRCVPISNHLYFYWYRQILGQKVEFLVSFYNNEISEKSEIFDDQFSVERPDGSNFTLKIRSTKLEDSAMYFCASSDQAGNTIYFGEGSWLTVV.

The V and J genes are TRBV6-1 and TRBJ1-2; D is unresolved. CDR3 length: 15 residues. Trimming removed 2 bases from V and 5 bases from J, with 15 bases in between. CDR1 is MNHNS, CDR2 SASEGT, per germline. CDR3 sequence (DNA): TGTGCCAGCAGTGAAATCCAGGAGCCGGATTATGGCTACACCTTC. It specifies CASSEIQEPDYGYTF.

The rearrangement uses TRBV29-1 and TRBJ1-2, with TRBD1 matching over 8 bases. The germline gives CDR1 SQVTM, CDR2 ANQGSEA. J gave up 4 bases and V 6 bases, and 10 bases lay outside the gene matches. The CDR3 is made up of 14 amino acids. The CDR3 sequence: CSVLRDRYLYGYTF. The CDR3 DNA reads as TGCAGCGTGCTCCGGGACAGGTACCTCTATGGCTACACCTTC.

The V gene is TRBV7-2, the J gene TRBJ2-2; TRBD2 agrees at 15 bases. This CDR3 comprises 15 residues. V was pared by 8 bases and J by 5 bases, with 3 bases of the junction left unmatched. Germline loops: CDR1 SGHTA, CDR2 FQGNSA. CDR3 sequence: CASGLAGGLTGELFF. The CDR3 DNA follows: TGTGCCAGCGGACTAGCGGGGGGGCTGACCGGGGAGCTGTTTTTT.

A note on this clonotype: With a much larger clone just one base away, this may be a read error. The genes are TRBV7-7 and TRBJ2-5; the match to TRBD1 covers 9 bases. The V gene's germline CDR1 is SSHAT and CDR2 FNYEAQ (reference sequence). There are 13 residues in the CDR3. CDR3 nucleotides: TGTGCTAGCAGCTTGGACAGGGGAGGGACCCAGTACTTC. It translates to CASSLDRGGTQYF.

This clonotype has just a few counts. The chain combines TRBV19 with TRBJ2-7; D unresolved. Looked up from germline, CDR1 is LNHDA and CDR2 is SQIVND (reference sequence). This CDR3 comprises 14 residues. V dropped 3 bases and J dropped 0 bases, with 9 bases sitting between them. This CDR3 reads CASSIGQSSYEQYF. The CDR3 nucleotides are TGTGCCAGTAGTATTGGGCAGAGCTCCTACGAGCAGTACTTC. The full variable domain, its missing parts supplied by reference TRBV19 and TRBJ2-7, is DGGITQSPKYLFRKEGQNVTLSCEQNLNHDAMYWYRQDPGQGLRLIYYSQIVNDFQKGDIAEGYSVSREKKESFPLTVTSAQKNPTAFYLCASSIGQSSYEQYFGPGTRLTVT.

The genes are TRBV6-1 and TRBJ2-7, with unresolved D. The CDR3 extends over 15 amino acids. Germline loops: CDR1 MNHNS, CDR2 SASEGT. V was trimmed by 3 bases and J by 1 base, leaving 13 bases between them. CDR3 in amino acids: CASSDKGDMSYEQYF. The CDR3, as DNA: TGTGCCAGCAGTGATAAGGGCGACATGTCCTACGAGCAGTACTTC.

This clonotype was seen a few times. At one of its ends the junction is not consistent with the germline gene, which may arise from a read error. This chain connects TRBV5-1 to TRBJ2-7; perhaps TRBD1 as D (6 bases). Per germline, CDR1 SGHRS and CDR2 YFSETQ. The CDR3 totals 13 residues. The CDR3 DNA sequence: TGCGCCAGCAGCTTGGACCATCACAGGGTTACGGACTTC. Protein product: CASSLDHHRVTDF.

The rearrangement links TRBV29-1 to TRBJ2-5; a weak D match, TRBD2 (5 bases). There are 13 residues in the CDR3. Deletions cut 2 bases from V and 5 bases from J, with 12 bases between. Looked up from germline, CDR1 is SQVTM and CDR2 is ANQGSEA. The CDR3 DNA reads as TGCAGCGTTGAATCCGGGGTACGGGAGACCCAGTACTTC. This gives the protein CSVESGVRETQYF. Complete variable domain (other parts from reference TRBV29-1 and TRBJ2-5): SAVISQKPSRDICQRGTSLTIQCQVDSQVTMMFWYRQQPGQSLTLIATANQGSEATYESGFVIDKFPISRPNLTFSTLTVSNMSPEDSSIYLCSVESGVRETQYFGPGTRLLVL.

This clonotype was seen at least ten times. This chain uses TRBV7-9 with TRBJ1-5, with D possibly matching TRBD1 (5 bases). Germline V lookup: CDR1 SEHNR, CDR2 FQNEAQ (reference sequence). This CDR3 is 13 amino acids long. Between the trimmed V and J ends, which lost 5 bases and 7 bases, there was a span of 12 bases. This CDR3 is CASSLSGGQPQHF. The CDR3, as DNA: TGTGCCAGCAGCCTTTCGGGGGGGCAGCCCCAGCATTTT.

CDR3 in amino acids: CSARDRKETQYF. As DNA, the CDR3 is TGCAGTGCTAGGGACAGGAAAGAGACCCAGTACTTC. The chain employs TRBV20-1 and TRBJ2-5; 7 bases line up with TRBD1. Germline V gene data show CDR1 as DFQATT and CDR2 as SNEGSKA (reference sequence). V was clipped by 3 bases and J by 3 bases; unmatched bases: 1. The CDR3 loop spans 12 amino acids.

The genes are TRBV7-9 and TRBJ2-5; a possible D gene is TRBD1 (8 bases). Germline assignment: CDR1 SEHNR and CDR2 FQNEAQ (reference sequence). V lost 4 bases and J lost 2, with 17 bases in between. CDR3 size: 16 residues. This CDR3 reads CASSYPQGGGQETQYF. For the CDR3, the DNA is TGTGCCAGCAGCTACCCACAGGGGGGGGGACAAGAGACCCAGTACTTC.

The genes are TRBV10-3 and TRBJ1-2, with D perhaps TRBD1 (6 bases). Germline assignment: CDR1 ENHRY and CDR2 SYGVKD. The CDR3 consists of 16 residues. V lost 6 bases and J 1 base, leaving 18 bases between the germline ends. CDR3 amino acids: CAIRQGAEKINYGYTF. The CDR3 DNA follows: TGTGCCATCAGACAGGGCGCCGAAAAAATTAACTATGGCTACACCTTC.

Concerning this clonotype: A much larger clonotype is one base distant, so this may be a read error. CDR3: CASSPDKGYGYTF. CDR3 sequence (DNA): TGTGCCAGCAGTCCGGACAAGGGCTATGGCTACACCTTC. The chain combines TRBV12-3 or TRBV12-4 with TRBJ1-2, with D possibly matching TRBD1 (5 bases). Trimming removed 5 bases from V and 4 bases from J, with 11 bases in between. The CDR3 runs 13 residues.

The chain uses TRBV29-1 and TRBJ1-6, with TRBD1 matching 9 bases. The CDR3 sequence is 15 residues long. J lost 8 bases, V lost 0 bases, and 5 bases had no gene match. Per germline, CDR1 SQVTM and CDR2 ANQGSEA. In DNA, the CDR3 is TGCAGCGTTGAAGATGGGACAGGGATCGATTCACCCCTCCACTTT. This codes for CSVEDGTGIDSPLHF.